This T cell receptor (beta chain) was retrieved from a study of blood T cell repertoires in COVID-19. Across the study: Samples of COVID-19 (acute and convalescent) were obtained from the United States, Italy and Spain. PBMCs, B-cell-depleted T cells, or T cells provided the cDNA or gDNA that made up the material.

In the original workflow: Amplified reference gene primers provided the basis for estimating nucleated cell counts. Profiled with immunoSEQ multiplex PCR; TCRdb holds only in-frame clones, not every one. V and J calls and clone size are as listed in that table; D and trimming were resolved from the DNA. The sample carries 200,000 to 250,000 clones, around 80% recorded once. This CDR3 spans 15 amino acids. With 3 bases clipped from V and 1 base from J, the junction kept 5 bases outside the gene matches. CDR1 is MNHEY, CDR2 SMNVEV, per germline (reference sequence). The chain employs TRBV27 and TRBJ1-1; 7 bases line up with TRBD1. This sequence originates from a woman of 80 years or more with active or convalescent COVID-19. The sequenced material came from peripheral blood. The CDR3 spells CASSLTGQTNTEAFF. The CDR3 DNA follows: TGTGCCAGCAGTTTGACGGGACAGACGAACACTGAAGCTTTCTTT.